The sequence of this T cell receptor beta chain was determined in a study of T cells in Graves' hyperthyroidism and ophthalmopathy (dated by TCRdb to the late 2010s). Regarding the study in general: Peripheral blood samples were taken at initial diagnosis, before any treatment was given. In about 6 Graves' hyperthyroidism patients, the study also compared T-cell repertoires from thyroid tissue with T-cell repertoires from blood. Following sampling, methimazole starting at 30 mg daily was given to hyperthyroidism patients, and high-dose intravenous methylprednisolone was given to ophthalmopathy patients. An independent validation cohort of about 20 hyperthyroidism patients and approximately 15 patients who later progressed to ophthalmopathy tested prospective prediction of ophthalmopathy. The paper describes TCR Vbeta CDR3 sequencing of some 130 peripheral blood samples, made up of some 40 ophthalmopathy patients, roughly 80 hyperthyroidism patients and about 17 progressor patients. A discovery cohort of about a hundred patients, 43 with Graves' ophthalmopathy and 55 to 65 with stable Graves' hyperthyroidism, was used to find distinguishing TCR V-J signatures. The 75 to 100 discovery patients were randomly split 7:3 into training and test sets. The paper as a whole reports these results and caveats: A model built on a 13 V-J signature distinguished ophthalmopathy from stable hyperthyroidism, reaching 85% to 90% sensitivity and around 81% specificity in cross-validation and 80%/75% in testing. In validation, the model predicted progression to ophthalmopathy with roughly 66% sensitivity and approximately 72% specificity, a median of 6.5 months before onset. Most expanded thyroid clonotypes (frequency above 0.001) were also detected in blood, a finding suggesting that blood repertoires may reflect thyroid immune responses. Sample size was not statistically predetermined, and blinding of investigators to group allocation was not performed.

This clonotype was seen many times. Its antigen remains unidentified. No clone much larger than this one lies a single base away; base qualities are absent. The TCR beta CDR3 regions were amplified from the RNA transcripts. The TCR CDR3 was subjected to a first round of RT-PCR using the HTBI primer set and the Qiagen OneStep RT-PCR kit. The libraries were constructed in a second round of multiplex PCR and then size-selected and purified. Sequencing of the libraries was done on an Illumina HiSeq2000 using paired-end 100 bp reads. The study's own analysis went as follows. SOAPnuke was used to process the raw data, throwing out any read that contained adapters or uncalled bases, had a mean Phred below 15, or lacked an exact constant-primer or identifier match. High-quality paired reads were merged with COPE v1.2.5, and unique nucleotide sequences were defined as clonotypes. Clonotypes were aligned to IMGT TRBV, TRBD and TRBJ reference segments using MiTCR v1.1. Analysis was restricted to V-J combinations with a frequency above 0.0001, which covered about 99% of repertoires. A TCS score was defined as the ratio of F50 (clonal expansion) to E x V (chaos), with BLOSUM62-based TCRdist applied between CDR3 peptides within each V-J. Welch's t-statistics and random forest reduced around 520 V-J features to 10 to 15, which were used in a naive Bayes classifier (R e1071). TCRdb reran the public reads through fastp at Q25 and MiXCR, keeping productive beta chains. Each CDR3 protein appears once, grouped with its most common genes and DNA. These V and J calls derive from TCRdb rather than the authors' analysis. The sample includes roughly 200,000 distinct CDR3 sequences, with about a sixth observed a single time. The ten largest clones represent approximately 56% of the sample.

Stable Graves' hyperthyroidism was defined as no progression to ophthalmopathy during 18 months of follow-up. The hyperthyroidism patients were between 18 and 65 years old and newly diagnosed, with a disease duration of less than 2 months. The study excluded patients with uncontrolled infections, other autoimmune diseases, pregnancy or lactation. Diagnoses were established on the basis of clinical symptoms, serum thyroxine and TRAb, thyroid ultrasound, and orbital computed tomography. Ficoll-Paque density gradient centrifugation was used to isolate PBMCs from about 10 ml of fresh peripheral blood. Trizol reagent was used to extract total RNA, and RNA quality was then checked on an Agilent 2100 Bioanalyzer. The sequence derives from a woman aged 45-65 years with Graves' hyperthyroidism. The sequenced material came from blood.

Read as DNA, the sequence is TGTGCCAGCAGCCCGGGACTGGGGAACACTGAAGCTTTCTTT. Translation gives CASSPGLGNTEAFF. The sequence links TRBV3-1 to TRBJ1-1; possibly the D gene is TRBD1, per 5 matching bases. Cut back by 4 bases and 1 base, the V and J ends lie 10 bases apart. Reading from cysteine to phenylalanine, the CDR3 counts 14 amino acids. Just CDR3 DNA is preserved here, 42 bases in frame from base 1. CDR1 and CDR2 were assigned from the germline V gene (reference sequence) as LGHDT and YNNKEL.